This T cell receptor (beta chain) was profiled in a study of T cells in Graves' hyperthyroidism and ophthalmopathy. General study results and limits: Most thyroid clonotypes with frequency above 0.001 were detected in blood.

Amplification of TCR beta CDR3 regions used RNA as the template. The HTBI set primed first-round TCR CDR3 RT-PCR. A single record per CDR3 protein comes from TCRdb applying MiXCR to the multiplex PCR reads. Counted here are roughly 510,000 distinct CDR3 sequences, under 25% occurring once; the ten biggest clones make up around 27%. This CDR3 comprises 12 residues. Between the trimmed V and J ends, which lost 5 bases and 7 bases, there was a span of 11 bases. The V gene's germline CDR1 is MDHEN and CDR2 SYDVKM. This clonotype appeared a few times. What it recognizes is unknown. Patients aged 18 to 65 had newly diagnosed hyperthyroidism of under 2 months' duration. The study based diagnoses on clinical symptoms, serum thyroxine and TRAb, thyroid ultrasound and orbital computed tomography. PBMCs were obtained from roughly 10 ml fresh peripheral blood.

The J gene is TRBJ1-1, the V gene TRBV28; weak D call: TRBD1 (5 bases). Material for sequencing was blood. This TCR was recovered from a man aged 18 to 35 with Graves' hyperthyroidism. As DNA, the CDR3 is TGTGCCAGCAGTCCGGGGCTGGGTGAAGCTTTCTTT. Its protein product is CASSPGLGEAFF.